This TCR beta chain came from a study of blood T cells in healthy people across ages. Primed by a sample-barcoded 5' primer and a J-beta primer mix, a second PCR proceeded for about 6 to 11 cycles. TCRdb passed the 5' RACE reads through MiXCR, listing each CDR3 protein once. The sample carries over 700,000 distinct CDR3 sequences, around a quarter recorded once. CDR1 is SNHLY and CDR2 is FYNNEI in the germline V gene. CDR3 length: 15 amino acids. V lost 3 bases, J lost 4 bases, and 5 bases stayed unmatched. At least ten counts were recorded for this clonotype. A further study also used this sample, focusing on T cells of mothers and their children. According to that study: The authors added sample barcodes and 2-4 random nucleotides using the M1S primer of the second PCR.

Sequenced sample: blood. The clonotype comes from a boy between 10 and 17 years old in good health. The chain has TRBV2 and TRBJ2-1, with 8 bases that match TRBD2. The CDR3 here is CASSEGTSGYNEQFF. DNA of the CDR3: TGTGCCAGCAGTGAGGGAACTAGCGGTTACAATGAGCAGTTCTTC.